This T cell receptor beta chain was identified in a study of blood T cell repertoires in COVID-19. This table comes from immunoSEQ multiplex PCR, and its TCRdb copy is limited to in-frame clones, with some not included. The sample consists of tens of thousands of clones, 82% of them appearing once. The CDR3 length is 15 residues. V lost 3 bases and J 7 bases, leaving 18 bases between the germline ends. CDR1 and CDR2 (germline): SGHTA, FQGNSA. This clonotype was sampled from a woman in her sixties with acute or convalescent COVID-19. The chain joins TRBV7-2 to TRBJ1-1; the D gene is possibly TRBD1 (6 bases). Material: peripheral blood. The CDR3 nucleotides are TGTGCCAGCAGCTTTGGGGGCCCCGTACTCGGTGAAGCTTTCTTT. It is translated as CASSFGGPVLGEAFF. Drawing the rest from reference TRBV7-2 and TRBJ1-1, the complete variable domain is GAGVSQSPSNKVTEKGKDVELRCDPISGHTALYWYRQSLGQGLEFLIYFQGNSAPDKSGLPSDRFSAERTGGSVSTLTIQRTQQEDSAVYLCASSFGGPVLGEAFFGQGTRLTVV.